In its sample, the clone carrying this T cell receptor (beta chain) was seen once. Its specificity is not known. Clones were read by immunoSEQ multiplex PCR, and TCRdb kept only the in-frame ones, dropping some. The repertoire has several thousand clones, 85% to 90% of them found once; the top ten carry 21%. V trimming: 4 bases; J trimming: 5 bases; junction bases outside the gene matches: 6. CDR1 SGDLS and CDR2 YYNGEE come from the germline V gene. CDR3 length: 14 amino acids. The sample belongs to a study of lymphopenia after photon versus proton radiotherapy. Study results and caveats: After lymphocyte nadir, photon-treated repertoires showed oligoclonal expansion, especially CD8+ Temra. Authors raise, but do not show, better survival with proton therapy.

This rearrangement joins TRBV9 to TRBJ1-3, with 7 bases identical to TRBD1. This sample comprised peripheral blood, obtained from a patient treated with photon-based radiotherapy. This TCR was recovered from a man aged 80 or over with cholangiocarcinoma. The CDR3 nucleotides read TGTGCCAGCAGCTCCGGGGACAGTAGAAACACCATATATTTT. Translation: CASSSGDSRNTIYF.